This T cell receptor beta chain was profiled in a study of graft-versus-host responses after intestinal transplantation. Overall study context: All recipients were transplanted with multivisceral, liver-intestinal, or isolated intestinal grafts. The whole recipient group had anti-thymocyte globulin induction followed by tacrolimus and steroids for two to three years.

Profiled with immunoSEQ multiplex PCR; TCRdb holds only in-frame clones, not every one. The sample carries around 95,000 clones, roughly 90% recorded once. Study results and limitations: The presence of high graft-versus-host to host-versus-graft clonal ratios in allografts characterized patients with graft-donor T cell macrochimerism. Researchers found GvH clones in recipient marrow, and some showed up first in ileum or blood.

Note on this clone: What it recognizes is unknown.

The V and J ends lost 0 bases and 1 base, in that order; junction bases with no gene match: 1. The CDR3 spans 14 residues. The V gene's germline CDR1 is SQVTM and CDR2 ANQGSEA. This chain joins TRBV29-1 and TRBJ2-3; TRBD2 agrees at 7 bases. The sequence came from a human donor who was the organ donor for an intestinal transplant. Sequences were derived from unstimulated CD4+ T cells sorted from spleen or lymph node cells, sampled before transplant. CDR3: CSVEEGRGTDTQYF. In nucleotides, the CDR3 is TGCAGCGTTGAAGAAGGGAGGGGCACAGATACGCAGTATTTT.